The rows below give T cell receptor beta chains drawn from one sample of a study of blood T cells in healthy people across ages. TCRdb analysed the 5' RACE reads with MiXCR anew, one entry per CDR3 protein. The table has 1.5 million to 2 million distinct CDR3 sequences, roughly 27% seen once. The source material was blood. These receptors all come from a woman in her twenties or thirties in good health. CDR3s include the opening cysteine and the closing phenylalanine or tryptophan.

CASNNEWGGQPQHF TRBJ1-5 TRBV2
CASSQEWGSSTDTQYF TRBJ2-3 TRBV3-1
CASSLIVDTDTQYF TRBJ2-3 TRBV28
CSATSGTGVVDEQFF TRBJ2-1 TRBV20-1
CASTQPPGTGDTDTQYF TRBJ2-3 TRBV5-1
CVSSRGTSGRASTETQYF TRBJ2-5 TRBV3-1
CASSFTGAGGEAFF TRBJ1-1 TRBV27
CASSVSGDLSYEQYF TRBJ2-7 TRBV13
CSGSGGYSYNEQFF TRBJ2-1 TRBV20-1
CASSLEWQGPGGELFF TRBJ2-2 TRBV5-1
CASSLAFKGNEQFF TRBJ2-1 TRBV11-2
CASSPGLAGAPEGANVLTF TRBJ2-6 TRBV7-3
CASSSQRYNEQFF TRBJ2-1 TRBV12-3/TRBV12-4
CASRRTVGGNAGELFF TRBJ2-2 TRBV5-1
CASSSWGEPYNEQFF TRBJ2-1 TRBV12-3/TRBV12-4
CASTPQGEQFF TRBJ2-1 TRBV2
CAISGDRIYGYTF TRBJ1-2 TRBV10-3
CSYTSGTGNERFF TRBJ2-1 TRBV20-1
CSARDRGIQETQYF TRBJ2-5 TRBV20-1
CSAEAPYNEQFF TRBJ2-1 TRBV20-1
CSARRTSGGVEETQYF TRBJ2-5 TRBV20-1
CSVKTSAGHEQYF TRBJ2-7 TRBV29-1
CASSSNPGYPGNTIYF TRBJ1-3 TRBV7-6
CSARDRQLFPLHF TRBJ1-6 TRBV20-1
CSARDGQVAKNIQYF TRBJ2-4 TRBV20-1
CSVEYSTIPETQYF . TRBV29-1
CASSQEPGLVRDTQYF TRBJ2-3 TRBV4-1
CAISGEPYNSPLHF TRBJ1-6 TRBV10-3
CASGSPGSYELYF TRBJ2-7 TRBV7-2
CSANSGSGRIADTQYF TRBJ2-3 TRBV20-1
CASAYKVQETQYF TRBJ2-5 TRBV2
CSARDWGGPNEKRFF TRBJ1-4 TRBV20-1
CASSYSDRLWPQHF TRBJ1-5 TRBV6-2/TRBV6-3
CSVEVWGVSSYNEQFF TRBJ2-1 TRBV29-1
CASSLVAGGPQEQFF TRBJ2-1 TRBV12-3/TRBV12-4
CASTTGPSRDGYTF TRBJ1-2 TRBV2
CASSQGQALYEQYF . TRBV14
CASRSALVGDEQFF TRBJ2-1 TRBV2
CACHPGQLQETQYF TRBJ2-5 TRBV2
CASSVGKATLAKNIQYF TRBJ2-4 TRBV9